Listed here are 11 T cell receptor beta chains from one sample, sequenced in a study of identifying expanded T cells in peripheral blood. Repertoires were generated with immunoSEQ multiplex PCR, while TCRdb's copy carries only in-frame clones and drops some. The sample shows around 94,000 clones, approximately 85% of them seen only once. Sequencing was done on a sample of blood. Source of these receptors: a person aged 18 to 69 in good health.

The chain combines TRBV28 with TRBJ2-2, with TRBD1 matching 7 bases. This CDR3 region has 15 residues. The V and J ends lost 3 bases and 7 bases, in that order; junction bases with no gene match: 8. Germline assignment: CDR1 MDHEN and CDR2 SYDVKM. The CDR3 coding sequence is TGTGCCAGCAGTTTCCTGACAGGGTCCGGCGGGGAGCTGTTTTTT. It encodes CASSFLTGSGGELFF.

The J gene is TRBJ1-1, the V gene TRBV5-1, with TRBD1 as a possible D gene (5 bases). Germline values: CDR1 SGHRS, CDR2 YFSETQ. V was cut by 9 bases and J by 0 bases, with 12 bases left in between. The CDR3 runs 13 residues. The CDR3 loop reads CATTRGLNTEAFF. The CDR3 DNA follows: TGCGCCACCACGAGGGGCCTGAACACTGAAGCTTTCTTT.

CDR3 nucleotides: TGTGCCAGCAGCCCCGGCTACAGGGGAAAAAGCAATCAGCCCCAGCATTTT. It specifies CASSPGYRGKSNQPQHF. The V gene is TRBV7-8, the J gene TRBJ1-5; 7 bases align to TRBD1. The V gene end was trimmed by 5 bases and the J gene end by 1 base; junction bases not matched to a gene: 11. The germline gives CDR1 SGHVS, CDR2 FQNEAQ. The CDR3 runs 17 residues.

This clone appeared a single time. The chain joins TRBV6-1 to TRBJ2-3; D uncertain. Germline CDR1 and CDR2: MNHNS and SASEGT. CDR3 size: 13 residues. V was clipped by 5 bases and J by 6 bases, with 12 bases between them. The chain's CDR3 is CASSNYRSDTQYF. The CDR3 region has the DNA TGTGCCAGCAGTAACTATAGGTCGGATACGCAGTATTTT.

This clone has a handful of counts. The chain recombines TRBV11-2 with TRBJ1-2, with 7 nucleotides matching TRBD1. The germline V gene encodes CDR1 SGHAT and CDR2 FQNNGV. V dropped 0 bases and J dropped 8; count of bases not matched to a gene: 3. The CDR3 contains 13 residues. The CDR3, as DNA: TGTGCCAGCAGCTTAGAGCAGGGGGGAGGCTACACCTTC. Its protein product is CASSLEQGGGYTF. Full variable domain (rest looked up from reference TRBV11-2 and TRBJ1-2): EAGVAQSPRYKIIEKRQSVAFWCNPISGHATLYWYQQILGQGPKLLIQFQNNGVVDDSQLPKDRFSAERLKGVDSTLKIQPAKLEDSAVYLCASSLEQGGGYTFGSGTRLTVV.

The rearrangement uses TRBV6-5 and TRBJ1-5; no reliable D call. The CDR3 consists of 15 residues. Between the trimmed V and J ends, which lost 5 bases and 6 bases, there was a span of 17 bases. CDR1 MNHEY and CDR2 SVGAGI come from the germline V gene. The CDR3 is CASSKGGGRGQPQHF. In nucleotides, the CDR3 is TGTGCCAGCAGTAAAGGAGGCGGGCGCGGTCAGCCCCAGCATTTT.

The chain combines TRBV19 with TRBJ2-2, with a tentative D call TRBD2 (6 bases). V lost 7 bases and J lost 4, with 19 bases in between. The CDR3 loop spans 16 amino acids. CDR1 and CDR2 (germline): LNHDA, SQIVND (reference sequence). DNA of the CDR3: TGTGCCAGTACCGTGATGGGGGGATCGGTCACCGGGGAGCTGTTTTTT. As protein: CASTVMGGSVTGELFF.

This clone has a handful of counts. The rearrangement links TRBV7-9 to TRBJ1-3, with D unclear. The CDR3 has 13 residues. Germline CDR1 and CDR2: SEHNR and FQNEAQ (reference sequence). The germline V and J ends were trimmed by 2 bases and 6 bases, with 8 bases remaining between them. CDR3 sequence (DNA): TGTGCCAGCAGCTTAACCGTCTCAAACACCATATATTTT. This gives the protein CASSLTVSNTIYF.

The chain carries TRBV27 and TRBJ1-5; D possibly corresponds to TRBD1 (5 bases). This CDR3 has 13 amino acids. Germline V gene data show CDR1 as MNHEY and CDR2 as SMNVEV (reference sequence). Trimming cost V 3 bases and J 7 bases, with 10 bases left between them. Here the CDR3 reads CASSFNGGQPQHF. The CDR3 DNA sequence: TGTGCCAGCAGTTTTAATGGGGGGCAGCCCCAGCATTTT.

This sequence joins TRBV7-2 and TRBJ1-3; D is ambiguous. CDR1 is SGHTA, CDR2 FQGNSA, per germline. The CDR3 contains 15 residues. V lost 1 base, J lost 0 bases, and 7 bases lay in between. The CDR3 here is CASSLVRNSGNTIYF. The CDR3 coding sequence is TGTGCCAGCAGCTTAGTCAGAAACTCTGGAAACACCATATATTTT.

The chain links TRBV9 to TRBJ2-5, with 9 bases fitting TRBD1. From germline, CDR1 is SGDLS and CDR2 YYNGEE. This CDR3 has 20 amino acids. The V segment lost 4 bases and the J segment 2 bases; nucleotides outside the gene matches: 21. The DNA of the CDR3 is TGTGCCAGCAGCCCATCATCGTTGGGACAGGGTGTGCGGTATCAAGAGACCCAGTACTTC. This sequence encodes CASSPSSLGQGVRYQETQYF. The full variable domain, its missing parts supplied by reference TRBV9 and TRBJ2-5, is DSGVTQTPKHLITATGQRVTLRCSPRSGDLSVYWYQQSLDQGLQFLIQYYNGEERAKGNILERFSAQQFPDLHSELNLSSLELGDSALYFCASSPSSLGQGVRYQETQYFGPGTRLLVL.